This is a list of T cell receptor beta chains from one sample in a study of shared clonotypes between healthy human individuals. Repertoires were generated with immunoSEQ multiplex PCR, while TCRdb's copy carries only in-frame clones and drops some. The sample includes around 750,000 clones, approximately 79% of them seen just once. Source material: memory CD4+ T cells sorted from blood. The receptors here all came from a woman aged 25-40 years in good health. The CDR3 runs from the conserved cysteine through the conserved F or W. A D gene is named only where the DNA matches it firmly. A clone size is listed for some rows: how often the clone was seen (once, few, many), or a class if it is expanded.

J gene: TRBJ2-6
V gene: TRBV7-6
CDR3 length: 15
D gene: .
clone size: .
CDR3 DNA: TGTGCCAGCAGCTTACAGGCAGCCGGGGCCAACGTCCTGACTTTC
CDR3 protein: CASSLQAAGANVLTF

J gene: TRBJ2-1
V gene: TRBV29-1
CDR3 length: 15
D gene: TRBD2
clone size: .
CDR3 DNA: TGCAGCGTTGATGGGCTAGCGGGGACGTGGAATGAGCAGTTCTTC
CDR3 protein: CSVDGLAGTWNEQFF

J gene: TRBJ2-5
V gene: TRBV18
CDR3 length: 15
D gene: .
clone size: once
CDR3 DNA: TGTGCCAGCTCACCATTACAGGGTAACCAAGAGACCCAGTACTTC
CDR3 protein: CASSPLQGNQETQYF

J gene: TRBJ2-5
V gene: TRBV7-2
CDR3 length: 16
D gene: .
clone size: .
CDR3 DNA: TGTGCCAGCAGCTTAGCGGGGGAACCTCGAGAAGAGACCCAGTACTTC
CDR3 protein: CASSLAGEPREETQYF

J gene: TRBJ1-1
V gene: TRBV28
CDR3 length: 14
D gene: TRBD1
clone size: .
CDR3 DNA: TGTGCCAGCAGAGACAGGGGGTACCGTGGTGAAGCTTTCTTT
CDR3 protein: CASRDRGYRGEAFF

J gene: TRBJ2-1
V gene: TRBV5-1
CDR3 length: 15
D gene: .
clone size: few
CDR3 DNA: TGCGCCAGCAGCCGGGACTCCTCCTCCTACAATGAGCAGTTCTTC
CDR3 protein: CASSRDSSSYNEQFF

J gene: TRBJ1-2
V gene: TRBV7-9
CDR3 length: 16
D gene: .
clone size: few
CDR3 DNA: TGTGCCAGCAGCCTGTTAGCCGGGCAAATAGGGAATGGCTACACCTTC
CDR3 protein: CASSLLAGQIGNGYTF

J gene: TRBJ1-1
V gene: TRBV7-9
CDR3 length: 16
D gene: TRBD1
clone size: .
CDR3 DNA: TGTGCCAGCAGCTTAACCCGGGACAGTGGGAACACTGAAGCTTTCTTT
CDR3 protein: CASSLTRDSGNTEAFF

J gene: TRBJ1-2
V gene: TRBV5-1
CDR3 length: 15
D gene: .
clone size: .
CDR3 DNA: TGCGCCAGCAGCTTGGGGAGCGGCACTCGGTCTGGCTACACCTTC
CDR3 protein: CASSLGSGTRSGYTF

J gene: TRBJ2-2
V gene: TRBV29-1
CDR3 length: 13
D gene: .
clone size: .
CDR3 DNA: TGCAGCGTTTCGCGGGGTCGGGCCGGGGAGCTGTTTTTT
CDR3 protein: CSVSRGRAGELFF

J gene: TRBJ2-1
V gene: TRBV11-2
CDR3 length: 15
D gene: .
clone size: few
CDR3 DNA: TGTGCCAGCAGCAACGGACTCGACCTCTACAATGAGCAGTTCTTC
CDR3 protein: CASSNGLDLYNEQFF

J gene: TRBJ2-5
V gene: TRBV6-6
CDR3 length: 10
D gene: .
clone size: .
CDR3 DNA: TGTGCCAGCGGTCGAGAGACCCAGTACTTC
CDR3 protein: CASGRETQYF

J gene: TRBJ2-3
V gene: TRBV7-2
CDR3 length: 15
D gene: .
clone size: .
CDR3 DNA: TGTGCCAGCACCAGGGGACGGCCTAGCACAGATACGCAGTATTTT
CDR3 protein: CASTRGRPSTDTQYF

J gene: TRBJ1-1
V gene: TRBV28
CDR3 length: 14
D gene: .
clone size: .
CDR3 DNA: TGTGCCAGCAGTTACCCGGGACAGAACACTGAAGCTTTCTTT
CDR3 protein: CASSYPGQNTEAFF

J gene: TRBJ1-3
V gene: TRBV2
CDR3 length: 13
D gene: .
clone size: once
CDR3 DNA: TGTGCCAGCAGGGGGGCCTCTGGAAACACCATATATTTT
CDR3 protein: CASRGASGNTIYF

J gene: TRBJ1-4
V gene: TRBV19
CDR3 length: 14
D gene: .
clone size: .
CDR3 DNA: TGTGCCACCACGATAGGAAGTCGGAATGAAAAACTGTTTTTT
CDR3 protein: CATTIGSRNEKLFF

J gene: TRBJ2-2
V gene: TRBV19
CDR3 length: 14
D gene: .
clone size: .
CDR3 DNA: TGTGCCAGTAGTATAAGACGAGCCGCCGGGGAGCTGTTTTTT
CDR3 protein: CASSIRRAAGELFF

J gene: TRBJ1-6
V gene: TRBV6-6
CDR3 length: 13
D gene: .
clone size: .
CDR3 DNA: TGTGCCAGCAGTTACGGTCGGGATTCACCCCTCCACTTT
CDR3 protein: CASSYGRDSPLHF

J gene: TRBJ2-1
V gene: TRBV11-2
CDR3 length: 15
D gene: TRBD2
clone size: .
CDR3 DNA: TGTGCCAGCAGCGAGTTACGCGGGAGGCCAAATGAGCAGTTCTTC
CDR3 protein: CASSELRGRPNEQFF

J gene: TRBJ2-7
V gene: TRBV28
CDR3 length: 12
D gene: TRBD1
clone size: .
CDR3 DNA: TGTGCCATCGGACAGGAACCCCTCGAGCAGTACTTC
CDR3 protein: CAIGQEPLEQYF

J gene: TRBJ2-7
V gene: TRBV7-2
CDR3 length: 13
D gene: TRBD2
clone size: .
CDR3 DNA: TGTGCCAGCAATAAGAGGGGAGGGTACGAGCAGTACTTC
CDR3 protein: CASNKRGGYEQYF

J gene: TRBJ2-7
V gene: TRBV12-5
CDR3 length: 10
D gene: .
clone size: .
CDR3 DNA: TGTGCTAGGGGCTGGGGTGAGCAGTACTTC
CDR3 protein: CARGWGEQYF

J gene: TRBJ2-5
V gene: TRBV18
CDR3 length: 15
D gene: TRBD1
clone size: few
CDR3 DNA: TGTGCCAGCTCACTTTTGGGACAGGGTATGGAGACCCAGTACTTC
CDR3 protein: CASSLLGQGMETQYF

J gene: TRBJ2-7
V gene: TRBV10-2
CDR3 length: 15
D gene: TRBD2
clone size: .
CDR3 DNA: TGCGCCAGCAGTGACAAAGCGGGAGGAAAATACGAGCAGTACTTC
CDR3 protein: CASSDKAGGKYEQYF

J gene: TRBJ1-5
V gene: TRBV6-6
CDR3 length: 14
D gene: TRBD1
clone size: .
CDR3 DNA: TGTGCCAGCAGTCCGGGGACAGTCAATCAGCCCCAGCATTTT
CDR3 protein: CASSPGTVNQPQHF

J gene: TRBJ1-4
V gene: TRBV28
CDR3 length: 15
D gene: TRBD1
clone size: .
CDR3 DNA: TGTGCCAGCAGCACTGAGACCAGGGGGGTCGGTGAACTGTTTTTT
CDR3 protein: CASSTETRGVGELFF

J gene: TRBJ2-7
V gene: TRBV15
CDR3 length: 20
D gene: .
clone size: .
CDR3 DNA: TGTGCCACCAGCAAGAGATTGGGACAATTGTGGTGGGCGGCTCGGTACGAGCAGTACTTC
CDR3 protein: CATSKRLGQLWWAARYEQYF

J gene: TRBJ2-3
V gene: TRBV5-1
CDR3 length: 16
D gene: .
clone size: many
CDR3 DNA: TGCGCCAGCAGCTTGGGTCAGGGAGCTAGCACAGATACGCAGTATTTT
CDR3 protein: CASSLGQGASTDTQYF

J gene: TRBJ2-7
V gene: TRBV6-1
CDR3 length: 16
D gene: TRBD1
clone size: .
CDR3 DNA: TGTGCCAGCAGTGGTCCAGGGACAGGGAAAGAGACCGAGCAGTACTTC
CDR3 protein: CASSGPGTGKETEQYF

J gene: TRBJ2-1
V gene: TRBV4-2
CDR3 length: 14
D gene: .
clone size: once
CDR3 DNA: TGTGCCAGCAGCCAACTAGCCCTCTACAATGAGCAGTTCTTC
CDR3 protein: CASSQLALYNEQFF

J gene: TRBJ2-2
V gene: TRBV9
CDR3 length: 15
D gene: .
clone size: .
CDR3 DNA: TGTGCCAGCAGCGTAGATCCCCAGATCACCGGGGAGCTGTTTTTT
CDR3 protein: CASSVDPQITGELFF

J gene: TRBJ1-5
V gene: TRBV7-8
CDR3 length: 13
D gene: .
clone size: few
CDR3 DNA: TGTGCCAGCAGCAATGGGGGATCCTACCCCCAGCATTTT
CDR3 protein: CASSNGGSYPQHF

J gene: TRBJ2-3
V gene: TRBV10-2
CDR3 length: 15
D gene: TRBD2
clone size: .
CDR3 DNA: TGCGCCAGCAGTGAGGTGGTAGCGGGAGCAGATACGCAGTATTTT
CDR3 protein: CASSEVVAGADTQYF

J gene: TRBJ2-1
V gene: TRBV2
CDR3 length: 15
D gene: .
clone size: .
CDR3 DNA: TGTGCCAGCAGTGGATTCCTAGATCCAAAGAATGAGCAGTTCTTC
CDR3 protein: CASSGFLDPKNEQFF

J gene: TRBJ1-4
V gene: TRBV6-6
CDR3 length: 15
D gene: .
clone size: .
CDR3 DNA: TGTGCCAGCAGTTACACGGGGTCCACTAATGAAAAACTGTTTTTT
CDR3 protein: CASSYTGSTNEKLFF

J gene: TRBJ2-1
V gene: TRBV30
CDR3 length: 12
D gene: .
clone size: .
CDR3 DNA: TGTGCCTGGACAGGATCGTCAGGTGAGCAGTTCTTC
CDR3 protein: CAWTGSSGEQFF

J gene: TRBJ2-5
V gene: TRBV9
CDR3 length: 16
D gene: TRBD2
clone size: .
CDR3 DNA: TGTGCCAGCAGCGCCAAGATAGCGGGAGGAAGGGAGACCCAGTACTTC
CDR3 protein: CASSAKIAGGRETQYF

J gene: TRBJ1-1
V gene: TRBV5-5
CDR3 length: 15
D gene: .
clone size: .
CDR3 DNA: TGTGCCAGCACCTTGGGTGGCAGGGCGAACACTGAAGCTTTCTTT
CDR3 protein: CASTLGGRANTEAFF

J gene: TRBJ2-2
V gene: TRBV18
CDR3 length: 15
D gene: .
clone size: .
CDR3 DNA: TGTGCCAGCTCACCACGTCAGGGTTACACCGGGGAGCTGTTTTTT
CDR3 protein: CASSPRQGYTGELFF

J gene: TRBJ2-2
V gene: TRBV9
CDR3 length: 14
D gene: .
clone size: few
CDR3 DNA: TGTGCCAGCAGCGTAGCTTGGGGCACCGGGGAGCTGTTTTTT
CDR3 protein: CASSVAWGTGELFF

J gene: TRBJ2-4
V gene: TRBV7-9
CDR3 length: 15
D gene: .
clone size: .
CDR3 DNA: TGTGCCAGCAGCTTGGTCCACGGCCTCCAAAACATTCAGTACTTC
CDR3 protein: CASSLVHGLQNIQYF

J gene: TRBJ1-5
V gene: TRBV19
CDR3 length: 12
D gene: .
clone size: few
CDR3 DNA: TGTGCCAGTAGTATATACGGGCAGCCCCAGCATTTT
CDR3 protein: CASSIYGQPQHF

J gene: TRBJ1-5
V gene: TRBV10-3
CDR3 length: 12
D gene: TRBD1
clone size: .
CDR3 DNA: TGTGCCATCGGGACAGGGAATCAGCCCCAGCATTTT
CDR3 protein: CAIGTGNQPQHF

J gene: TRBJ2-2
V gene: TRBV28
CDR3 length: 15
D gene: TRBD2
clone size: .
CDR3 DNA: TGTGCCAGCAGTGTACAAGCGGGAGCGGTCGGGGAGCTGTTTTTT
CDR3 protein: CASSVQAGAVGELFF

J gene: TRBJ1-2
V gene: TRBV11-2
CDR3 length: 15
D gene: TRBD1
clone size: .
CDR3 DNA: TGTGCCAGCAGCCCCGGACAGGGAGGCTACTATGGCTACACCTTC
CDR3 protein: CASSPGQGGYYGYTF

J gene: TRBJ2-2
V gene: TRBV5-1
CDR3 length: 12
D gene: .
clone size: .
CDR3 DNA: TGCGCCAGCAGCTTCAGGGGAGGGGAGCTGTTTTTT
CDR3 protein: CASSFRGGELFF

J gene: TRBJ2-3
V gene: TRBV7-3
CDR3 length: 13
D gene: .
clone size: .
CDR3 DNA: TGTGCCAGCAGTTCCGTTAGCACAGATACGCAGTATTTT
CDR3 protein: CASSSVSTDTQYF

J gene: TRBJ2-1
V gene: TRBV14
CDR3 length: 17
D gene: TRBD2
clone size: .
CDR3 DNA: TGTGCCAGCAGCCAAGATGAGGGACTAGCGGGAAACAATGAGCAGTTCTTC
CDR3 protein: CASSQDEGLAGNNEQFF

J gene: TRBJ2-5
V gene: TRBV7-7
CDR3 length: 13
D gene: .
clone size: .
CDR3 DNA: TGTGCCAGCGGACCCAGGGAAAGAGAGACCCAGTACTTC
CDR3 protein: CASGPRERETQYF

J gene: TRBJ2-5
V gene: TRBV20-1
CDR3 length: 11
D gene: TRBD2
clone size: .
CDR3 DNA: TGCAGTGCTAGGCAGGGTTATCGGGAGGACTTC
CDR3 protein: CSARQGYREDF

J gene: TRBJ2-3
V gene: TRBV19
CDR3 length: 14
D gene: .
clone size: .
CDR3 DNA: TGTGCCAGTAGTATGGCTCGTAGCACAGATACGCAGTATTTT
CDR3 protein: CASSMARSTDTQYF

J gene: TRBJ1-1
V gene: TRBV28
CDR3 length: 14
D gene: TRBD1
clone size: .
CDR3 DNA: TGTGCCAGCAGTTTACAGGGGGAGGTCACTGAAGCTTTCTTT
CDR3 protein: CASSLQGEVTEAFF

J gene: TRBJ2-5
V gene: TRBV5-1
CDR3 length: 14
D gene: .
clone size: .
CDR3 DNA: TGCGCCAGCAGCTTGGGGACAGCGCGCGAGACCCAGTACTTC
CDR3 protein: CASSLGTARETQYF

J gene: TRBJ2-7
V gene: TRBV30
CDR3 length: 15
D gene: TRBD1
clone size: .
CDR3 DNA: TGTGCCTGGAGAAGAGGACAGGCCACCACCTACGAGCAGTACTTC
CDR3 protein: CAWRRGQATTYEQYF

J gene: TRBJ2-5
V gene: TRBV7-9
CDR3 length: 15
D gene: TRBD1
clone size: .
CDR3 DNA: TGTGCCAGCAGCCCTCGGACAGGGGCGGTGGAGACCCAGTACTTC
CDR3 protein: CASSPRTGAVETQYF